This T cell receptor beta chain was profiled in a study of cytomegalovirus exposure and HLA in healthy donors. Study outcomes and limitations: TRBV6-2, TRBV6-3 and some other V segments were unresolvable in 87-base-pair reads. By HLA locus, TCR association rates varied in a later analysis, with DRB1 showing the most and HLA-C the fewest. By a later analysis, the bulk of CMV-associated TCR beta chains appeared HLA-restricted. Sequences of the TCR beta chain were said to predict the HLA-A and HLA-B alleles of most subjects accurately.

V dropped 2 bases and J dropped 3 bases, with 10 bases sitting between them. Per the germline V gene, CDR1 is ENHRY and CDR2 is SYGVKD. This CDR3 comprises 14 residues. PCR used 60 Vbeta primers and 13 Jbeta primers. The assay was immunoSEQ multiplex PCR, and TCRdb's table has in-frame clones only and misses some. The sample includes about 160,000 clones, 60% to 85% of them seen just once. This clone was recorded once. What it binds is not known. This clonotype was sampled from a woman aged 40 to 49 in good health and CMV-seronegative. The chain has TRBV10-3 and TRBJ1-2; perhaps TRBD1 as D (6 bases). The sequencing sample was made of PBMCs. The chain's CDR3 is CAISETGLDYGYTF. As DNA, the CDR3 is TGTGCCATCAGTGAGACAGGGCTTGACTATGGCTACACCTTC.